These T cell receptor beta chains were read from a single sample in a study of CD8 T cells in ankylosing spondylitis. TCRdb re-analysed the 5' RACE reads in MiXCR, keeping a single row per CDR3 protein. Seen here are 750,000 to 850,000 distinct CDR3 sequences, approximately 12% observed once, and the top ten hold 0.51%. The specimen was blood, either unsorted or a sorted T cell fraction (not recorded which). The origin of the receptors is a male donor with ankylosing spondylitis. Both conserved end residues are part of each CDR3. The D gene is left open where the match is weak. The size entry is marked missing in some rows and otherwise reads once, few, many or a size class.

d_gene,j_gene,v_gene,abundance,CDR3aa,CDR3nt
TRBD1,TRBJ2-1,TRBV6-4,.,CASRQTGDYNEQFF,TGTGCCAGCAGGCAGACAGGGGACTACAATGAGCAGTTCTTC
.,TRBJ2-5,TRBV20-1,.,CSAERTEETQYF,TGCAGTGCTGAGCGGACAGAAGAGACCCAGTACTTC
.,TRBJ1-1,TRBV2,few,CASSGAWENTEAFF,TGTGCCAGCAGTGGCGCGTGGGAGAACACTGAAGCTTTCTTT
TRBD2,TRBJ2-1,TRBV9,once,CASSVAGGGGYSEQFF,TGTGCCAGCAGCGTAGCGGGGGGTGGGGGATACAGTGAGCAGTTCTTC
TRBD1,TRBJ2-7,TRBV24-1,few,CATSGRDRYEQYF,TGTGCCACCAGTGGAAGGGACAGATACGAGCAGTACTTC
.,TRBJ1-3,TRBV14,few,CASSQLGPNTIYF,TGTGCCAGCAGCCAACTGGGGCCGAACACCATATATTTT
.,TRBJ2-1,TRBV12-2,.,CASRPSLPYNEQFF,TGTGCAAGTCGCCCCTCGCTACCGTACAATGAGCAGTTCTTC
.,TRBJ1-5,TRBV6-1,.,CASRLDLYSNQPQHF,TGTGCCAGCAGACTGGACCTGTATAGCAATCAGCCCCAGCATTTT
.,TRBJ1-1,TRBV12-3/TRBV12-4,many,CASSFLQQTKGLKAEAFF,TGTGCCAGCAGTTTCTTGCAACAGACCAAGGGTTTGAAGGCTGAAGCTTTCTTT
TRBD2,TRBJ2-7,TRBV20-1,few,CSEASGLYYEQYF,TGCAGTGAGGCTAGCGGATTATACTACGAGCAGTACTTC
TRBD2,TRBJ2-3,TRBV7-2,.,CASTLRSGGSTDTQYF,TGTGCCAGCACCCTGAGGTCGGGGGGGAGCACAGATACGCAGTATTTT
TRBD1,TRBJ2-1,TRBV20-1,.,CSARDPRGLNEQFF,TGCAGTGCCAGGGACCCCAGGGGGCTCAATGAGCAGTTCTTC
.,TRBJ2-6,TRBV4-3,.,CASSQELGGTGANVLTF,TGCGCCAGCAGCCAAGAACTTGGGGGGACTGGGGCCAACGTCCTGACTTTC
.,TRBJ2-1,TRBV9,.,CASSVAADGARGSYNEQFF,TGTGCCAGCAGCGTAGCGGCGGATGGGGCGCGAGGGTCCTACAATGAGCAGTTCTTC
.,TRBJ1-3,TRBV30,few,CAWTGSGNTIYF,TGTGCCTGGACAGGCTCTGGAAACACCATATATTTT
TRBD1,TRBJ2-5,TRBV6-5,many,CASSYWVRDSETQYF,TGTGCCAGCAGTTACTGGGTCCGGGACAGTGAGACCCAGTACTTC
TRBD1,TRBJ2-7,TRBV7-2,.,CASSWTGQIEQYF,TGTGCCAGCAGTTGGACAGGGCAAATCGAGCAGTACTTC
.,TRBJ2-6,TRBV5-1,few,CASSLLQNSGANVLTF,TGCGCCAGCAGCTTGTTACAGAACTCTGGGGCCAACGTCCTGACTTTC
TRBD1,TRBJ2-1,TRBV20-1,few,CSAQTGGAYNEQFF,TGCAGTGCTCAGACAGGGGGCGCTTACAATGAGCAGTTCTTC
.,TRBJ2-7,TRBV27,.,CASSLNGFTYEQYF,TGTGCCAGCAGTTTGAACGGTTTCACCTACGAGCAGTACTTC
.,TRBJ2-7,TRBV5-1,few,CASRDGQSLVYEQYF,TGCGCCAGCAGGGACGGACAGTCATTGGTCTACGAGCAGTACTTC
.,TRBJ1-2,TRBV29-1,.,CSVGTLLTRFDGYTF,TGCAGCGTTGGGACATTACTAACAAGGTTTGATGGCTACACCTTC
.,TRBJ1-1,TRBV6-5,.,CASSYNWGPSTEAFF,TGTGCCAGCAGTTACAACTGGGGGCCCAGCACTGAAGCTTTCTTT
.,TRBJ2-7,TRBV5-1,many,CASSLGVGSYEQYF,TGCGCCAGCAGCTTGGGTGTAGGCAGTTACGAGCAGTACTTC
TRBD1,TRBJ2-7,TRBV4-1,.,CASSHAIGTGDSYEQYF,TGCGCCAGCAGCCACGCTATTGGGACAGGGGATTCCTACGAGCAGTACTTC
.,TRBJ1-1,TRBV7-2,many,CASVWNFGQMNTEAFF,TGTGCCAGCGTCTGGAATTTCGGTCAGATGAACACTGAAGCTTTCTTT
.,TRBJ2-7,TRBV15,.,CATSRFRAYEQYF,TGTGCCACCAGCAGGTTCAGGGCATACGAGCAGTACTTC
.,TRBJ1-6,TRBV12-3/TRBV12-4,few,CASRDSRGLALHF,TGTGCCAGCAGGGACAGTCGAGGTCTGGCCCTCCACTTT
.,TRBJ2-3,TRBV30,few,CAWSVGPRGDTQYF,TGTGCCTGGAGTGTAGGGCCGCGGGGAGATACGCAGTATTTT
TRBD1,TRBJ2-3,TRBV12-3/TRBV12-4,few,CASSLWTGMTDTQYF,TGTGCCAGCAGTTTATGGACAGGGATGACAGATACGCAGTATTTT
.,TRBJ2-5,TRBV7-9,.,CASSLPIGGRLETQYF,TGTGCCAGCAGCTTACCTATCGGGGGGCGTCTTGAGACCCAGTACTTC
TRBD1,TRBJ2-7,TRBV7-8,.,CASSLGGTGGFDEQYF,TGTGCCAGCAGCTTAGGAGGGACAGGGGGTTTCGACGAGCAGTACTTC
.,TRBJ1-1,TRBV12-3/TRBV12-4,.,CASTRTRTEAFF,TGTGCCAGCACCCGTACGAGGACTGAAGCTTTCTTT
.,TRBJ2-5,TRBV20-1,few,CSARDPRGDQETQYF,TGCAGTGCTAGAGATCCCAGGGGGGACCAAGAGACCCAGTACTTC
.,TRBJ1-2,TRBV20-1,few,CSASARVSGYTF,TGCAGTGCTAGTGCCAGGGTTAGTGGCTACACCTTC
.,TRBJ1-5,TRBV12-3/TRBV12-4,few,CASGRGESNQPQHF,TGTGCCAGCGGGAGGGGCGAGAGCAATCAGCCCCAGCATTTT
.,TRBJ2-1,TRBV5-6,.,CASRVGFERQDNEQFF,TGTGCCAGCCGAGTTGGGTTCGAACGGCAGGACAATGAGCAGTTCTTC
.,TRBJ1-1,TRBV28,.,CASSLPVNTEAFF,TGTGCCAGCAGTTTACCGGTGAACACTGAAGCTTTCTTT
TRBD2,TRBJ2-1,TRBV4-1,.,CASSQAWREPNEQFF,TGCGCCAGCAGCCAAGCATGGCGGGAGCCCAATGAGCAGTTCTTC
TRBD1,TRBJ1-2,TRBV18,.,CASSQTGVGYTF,TGTGCCAGCTCACAGACAGGGGTCGGCTACACCTTC
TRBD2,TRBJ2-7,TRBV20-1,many,CSAPPAGGSPNEQYF,TGCAGTGCTCCGCCTGCGGGCGGGAGTCCCAACGAGCAGTACTTC
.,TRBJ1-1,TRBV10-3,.,CAISATGFGGKAFF,TGTGCCATCAGTGCAACAGGGTTTGGGGGAAAAGCTTTCTTT
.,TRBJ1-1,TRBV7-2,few,CASSRAGSTEAFF,TGTGCCAGCAGCCGGGCAGGGAGCACTGAAGCTTTCTTT
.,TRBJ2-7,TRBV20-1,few,CSASYTYEQYF,TGCAGTGCTAGTTATACCTACGAGCAGTACTTC
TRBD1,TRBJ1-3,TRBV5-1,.,CASSLGDRTGNTIYF,TGCGCCAGCAGCTTGGGGGACAGGACTGGAAACACCATATATTTT
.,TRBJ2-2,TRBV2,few,CASIGRLNTGELFF,TGTGCCAGCATTGGCAGGCTGAACACCGGGGAGCTGTTTTTT
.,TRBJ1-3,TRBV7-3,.,CASSLTSNSGNTIYF,TGTGCCAGCAGCTTAACATCCAACTCTGGAAACACCATATATTTT
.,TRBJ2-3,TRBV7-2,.,CASSLVGGVYSTDTQYF,TGTGCCAGCAGCTTAGTCGGCGGAGTCTATAGCACAGATACGCAGTATTTT
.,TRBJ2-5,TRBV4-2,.,CASSQSGAGRETQYF,TGTGCCAGCAGCCAGTCCGGCGCAGGGAGGGAGACCCAGTACTTC
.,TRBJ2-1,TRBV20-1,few,CSAREGLYNEQFF,TGCAGTGCTAGAGAGGGTTTGTACAATGAGCAGTTCTTC
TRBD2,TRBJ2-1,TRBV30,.,CAWSSLAGGHEQFF,TGTGCCTGGAGTAGTCTAGCGGGAGGTCATGAGCAGTTCTTC
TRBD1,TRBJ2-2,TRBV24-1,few,CATSRTGWTGELFF,TGTGCCACCAGCCGGACAGGGTGGACCGGGGAGCTGTTTTTT
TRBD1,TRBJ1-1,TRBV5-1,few,CASSLGTGEMNTEAFF,TGCGCCAGCAGCTTAGGGACAGGGGAAATGAACACTGAAGCTTTCTTT